This paragraph reports one T cell receptor (beta chain). The data belong to a study of shared T cell receptors in the human thymus. The method was immunoSEQ multiplex PCR; TCRdb's version includes in-frame clones alone and lacks a portion of them. The table shows roughly 700,000 clones, with roughly 90% occurring only once. These data are also associated with another study on human thymus T cells. As that study records: Thymus tissue for the work was resected from patients undergoing corrective heart surgery. V and J genes seemed to be used with bias in thymic and blood repertoires.

The sequenced sample was thymocytes. The TCR comes from a boy younger than two with a congenital heart defect.

In DNA form, the CDR3 reads TGTGCCAGCATGAATAGCGGGAGGAGGTCCTACAATGAGCAGTTCTTC. It is translated as CASMNSGRRSYNEQFF. This rearrangement joins TRBV28 to TRBJ2-1, with 10 bases matching TRBD2. The J segment lost 1 base and the V segment lost 7 bases, leaving 7 bases of the junction unmatched. This CDR3 has 16 amino acids. Germline CDR1 reads MDHEN; CDR2 reads SYDVKM.